The T cell receptor (beta chain) described here comes from a study of blood T cells in healthy people across ages. The length of the CDR3 is 15 residues. Germline CDR1 is SEHNR and CDR2 is FQNEAQ (reference sequence). Together with a sample-barcoded 5' primer, a J-beta primer mix was included in a second PCR lasting roughly 6 to 12 cycles. TCRdb reprocessed the 5' RACE reads via MiXCR and lists one record per CDR3 protein. The sample lists about 780,000 distinct CDR3 sequences, around 25% occurring once. Healthy Caucasian individuals from Russia aged about 6 to 90 were enrolled as donors. Total RNA was extracted at no less than 5 micrograms per sample. A further study also used this sample, focusing on T cells of mothers and their children. From that study: A few healthy Caucasian mothers, along with their six children, were the donors.

The sample taken for sequencing was blood. The V and J genes are TRBV7-9 and TRBJ2-1; the match to TRBD1 covers 8 bases. The J call may be faulty, since TRBJ2-7 better matches the DNA end. The source is a boy younger than 18 in good health. CDR3 amino acids: CASRGLTGEADEQYF. The CDR3 DNA reads as TGTGCCAGCAGGGGCCTGACAGGGGAGGCCGACGAGCAGTACTTC.